The present entry profiles one TCR beta chain with its context. The data derive from a study of cytomegalovirus exposure and HLA in healthy donors. The PCR contained 60 Vbeta and 13 Jbeta primers. Measured with immunoSEQ multiplex PCR; TCRdb has only the in-frame clones, and not every one. Of 95,000 to 110,000 clones listed, roughly 80% are singletons. This TCR was sampled from a man younger than 40 in good health and CMV-seronegative. Sequenced: PBMCs.

Here the CDR3 reads CASSQDSERQPQHF. DNA of the CDR3: TGTGCCAGCAGCCAAGATTCAGAACGTCAGCCCCAGCATTTT. The chain employs TRBV4-2 and TRBJ1-5; D is unresolved. Deletions cut 0 bases from V and 6 bases from J, with 9 bases between. The CDR3 loop spans 14 amino acids. Germline V gene data show CDR1 as LGHNA and CDR2 as YNFKEQ.